Presented here are 8 T cell receptor beta chains from one specimen sequenced in a study of blood T cell repertoires in COVID-19. Sequencing was performed with immunoSEQ multiplex PCR; in TCRdb, only in-frame clones are kept and a portion is missing. The sample has 50,000 to 65,000 clones, roughly 82% seen once. Sequencing was done on a sample of peripheral blood. These receptors were collected from a woman in her sixties or seventies with acute or convalescent COVID-19.

The rearrangement joins TRBV6-5 to TRBJ1-2; perhaps TRBD1 as D (5 bases). The CDR3 extends over 13 amino acids. Germline CDR1 is MNHEY and CDR2 is SVGAGI. Trimming took off 7 bases at V and 0 bases at J, with 9 bases between the two ends. CDR3: CASTGHSNYGYTF. CDR3 in DNA: TGTGCCAGCACCGGACATTCTAACTATGGCTACACCTTC.

This clone is a singleton in its sample. The chain recombines TRBV7-9 with TRBJ2-7; D is undetermined. The CDR3 totals 13 residues. Germline values: CDR1 SEHNR, CDR2 FQNEAQ (reference sequence). Between the trimmed V and J ends, which lost 3 bases and 2 bases, there was a span of 8 bases. CDR3: CASSFNSPYEQYF. In nucleotides, the CDR3 is TGTGCCAGCAGCTTCAACAGTCCCTACGAGCAGTACTTC.

This clone was recorded a few times. V and J are TRBV30 and TRBJ1-5; weak D call: TRBD1 (5 bases). Deletions cut 0 bases from V and 6 bases from J, with 15 bases between. Germline CDR1 is GTSNPN and CDR2 is SVGIG (reference sequence). CDR3 length: 15 amino acids. The CDR3 is CAWSVGTGTLQPQHF. The CDR3 DNA reads as TGTGCCTGGAGTGTAGGAACAGGTACCCTTCAGCCCCAGCATTTT.

The rearrangement joins TRBV7-2 to TRBJ2-3, with a tentative D call TRBD2 (6 bases). The CDR3 has 14 amino acids. From germline, CDR1 is SGHTA and CDR2 FQGNSA. Trimming removed 2 bases from V and 6 bases from J, with 12 bases in between. The CDR3 nucleotides read TGTGCCAGCAGCTTATTTGCGGGGCCGGATACGCAGTATTTT. Its protein product is CASSLFAGPDTQYF.

The V gene is TRBV25-1, the J gene TRBJ1-5; weak D call: TRBD1 (6 bases). Trimming left V 5 bases short and J 6 bases short, with 17 bases between. The CDR3 spans 15 residues. Germline V lookup: CDR1 MGHDK, CDR2 SYGVNS. The CDR3 loop reads CASSPRGGTSQPQHF. DNA for the CDR3: TGTGCCAGCAGTCCCCGGGGGGGGACATCTCAGCCCCAGCATTTT.

The rearrangement links TRBV19 to TRBJ2-5, with 7 bases lining up with TRBD1. The germline V gene has CDR1 LNHDA and CDR2 SQIVND (reference sequence). This CDR3 comprises 15 residues. V lost 4 bases to trimming and J lost 1 base; unmatched junction nucleotides: 6. The CDR3 nucleotides are TGTGCCAGTAGTACCCCGGGACAGCTCCAAGAGACCCAGTACTTC. Protein sequence: CASSTPGQLQETQYF. The full variable domain, with the rest looked up from reference TRBV19 and TRBJ2-5, is DGGITQSPKYLFRKEGQNVTLSCEQNLNHDAMYWYRQDPGQGLRLIYYSQIVNDFQKGDIAEGYSVSREKKESFPLTVTSAQKNPTAFYLCASSTPGQLQETQYFGPGTRLLVL.

This clone was found once. V is TRBV24-1 and J is TRBJ2-1; D gene unclear. CDR3 size: 14 residues. Germline V CDR1 and CDR2: KGHDR, SFDVKD. V gave up 1 base and J gave up 7 bases, with 10 bases separating them. CDR3 coding DNA: TGTGCCACCAGTGATTTTGCTGACTCAAATGAGCAGTTCTTC. As protein: CATSDFADSNEQFF.

The chain uses TRBV7-3 and TRBJ2-7; 10 positions match TRBD1. Germline CDR1 and CDR2: SGHTA and FQGTGA. CDR3 length: 15 residues. V lost 2 bases, J lost 4 bases, and 5 bases stayed unmatched. As DNA, the CDR3 is TGTGCCAGCAGCTTAGAGGGACAGGGGAGATACGAGCAGTACTTC. Encoded protein: CASSLEGQGRYEQYF.